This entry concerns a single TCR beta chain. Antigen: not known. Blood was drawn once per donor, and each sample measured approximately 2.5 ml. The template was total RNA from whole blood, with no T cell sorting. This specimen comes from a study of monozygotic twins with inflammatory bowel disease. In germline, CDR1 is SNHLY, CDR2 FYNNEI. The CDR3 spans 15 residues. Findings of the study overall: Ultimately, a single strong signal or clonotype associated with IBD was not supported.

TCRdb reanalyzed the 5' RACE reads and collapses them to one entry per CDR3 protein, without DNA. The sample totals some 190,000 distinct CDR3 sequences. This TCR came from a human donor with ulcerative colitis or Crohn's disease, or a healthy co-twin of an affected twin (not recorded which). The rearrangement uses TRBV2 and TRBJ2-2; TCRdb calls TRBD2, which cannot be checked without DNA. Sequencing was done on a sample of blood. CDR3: CASTLRRGGTGELFF.